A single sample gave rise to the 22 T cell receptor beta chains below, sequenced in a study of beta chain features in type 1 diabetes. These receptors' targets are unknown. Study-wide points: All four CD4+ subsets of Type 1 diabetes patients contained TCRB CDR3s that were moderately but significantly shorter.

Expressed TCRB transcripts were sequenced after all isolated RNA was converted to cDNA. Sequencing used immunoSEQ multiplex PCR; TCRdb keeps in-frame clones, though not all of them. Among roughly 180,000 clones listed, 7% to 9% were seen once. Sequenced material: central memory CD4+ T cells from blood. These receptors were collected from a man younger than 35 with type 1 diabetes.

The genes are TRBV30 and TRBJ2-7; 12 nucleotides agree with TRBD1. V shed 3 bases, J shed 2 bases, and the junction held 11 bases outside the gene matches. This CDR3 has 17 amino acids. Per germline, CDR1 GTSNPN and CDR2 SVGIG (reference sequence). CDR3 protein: CAWRKGQGALSPYEQYF. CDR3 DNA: TGTGCCTGGAGGAAGGGACAGGGGGCCCTCTCCCCCTACGAGCAGTACTTC.

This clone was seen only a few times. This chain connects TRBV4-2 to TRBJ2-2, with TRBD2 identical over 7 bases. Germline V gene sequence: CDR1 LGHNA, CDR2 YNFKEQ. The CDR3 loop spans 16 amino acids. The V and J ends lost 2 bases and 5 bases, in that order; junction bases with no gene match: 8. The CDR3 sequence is CASSQSTSDPTGELFF. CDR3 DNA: TGTGCCAGCAGCCAATCTACTAGCGACCCAACCGGGGAGCTGTTTTTT.

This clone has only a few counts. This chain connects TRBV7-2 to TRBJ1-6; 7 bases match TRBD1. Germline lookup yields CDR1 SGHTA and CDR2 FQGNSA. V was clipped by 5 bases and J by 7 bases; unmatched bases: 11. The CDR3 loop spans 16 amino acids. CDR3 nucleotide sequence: TGTGCCAGCAGCGTCCGAGGGGGCAGGTTCAATTCACCCCTCCACTTT. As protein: CASSVRGGRFNSPLHF.

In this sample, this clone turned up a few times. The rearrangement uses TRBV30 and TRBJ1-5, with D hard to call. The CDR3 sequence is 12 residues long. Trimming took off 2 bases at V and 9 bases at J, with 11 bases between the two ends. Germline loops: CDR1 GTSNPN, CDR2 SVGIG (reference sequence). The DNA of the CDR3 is TGTGCCTGGAGTTTTACCCGCGGGCCCCAGCATTTT. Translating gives CAWSFTRGPQHF.

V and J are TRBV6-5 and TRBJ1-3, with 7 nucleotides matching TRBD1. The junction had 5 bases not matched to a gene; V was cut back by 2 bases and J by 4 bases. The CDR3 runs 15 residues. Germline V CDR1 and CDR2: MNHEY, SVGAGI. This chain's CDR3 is CASSYGGTAGNTIYF. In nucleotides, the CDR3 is TGTGCCAGCAGTTACGGAGGGACAGCGGGAAACACCATATATTTT.

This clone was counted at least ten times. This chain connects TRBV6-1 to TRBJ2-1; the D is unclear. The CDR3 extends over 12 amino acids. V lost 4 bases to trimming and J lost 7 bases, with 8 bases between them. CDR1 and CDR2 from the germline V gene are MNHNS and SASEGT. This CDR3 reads CASSATGNEQFF. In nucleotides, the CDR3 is TGTGCCAGCAGTGCGACTGGAAATGAGCAGTTCTTC.

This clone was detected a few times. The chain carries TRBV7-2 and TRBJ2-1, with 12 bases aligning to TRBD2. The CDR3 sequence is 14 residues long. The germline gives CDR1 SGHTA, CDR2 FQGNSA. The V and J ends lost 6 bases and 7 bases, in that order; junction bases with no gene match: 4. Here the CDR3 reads CASRLAGGRNEQFF. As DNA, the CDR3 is TGTGCCAGCAGGCTAGCGGGAGGGCGGAATGAGCAGTTCTTC.

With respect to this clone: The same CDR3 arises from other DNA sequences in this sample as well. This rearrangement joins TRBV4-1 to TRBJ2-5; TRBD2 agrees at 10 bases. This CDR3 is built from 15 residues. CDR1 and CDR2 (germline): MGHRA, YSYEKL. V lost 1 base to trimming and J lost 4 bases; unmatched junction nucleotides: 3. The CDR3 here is CASSQGTSGGETQYF. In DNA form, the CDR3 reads TGCGCCAGCAGCCAAGGGACTAGCGGAGGAGAGACCCAGTACTTC.

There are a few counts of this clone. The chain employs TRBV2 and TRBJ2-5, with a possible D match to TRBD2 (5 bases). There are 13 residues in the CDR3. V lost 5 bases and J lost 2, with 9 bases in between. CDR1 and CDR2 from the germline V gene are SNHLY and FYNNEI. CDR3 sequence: CASSSERQETQYF. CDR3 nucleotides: TGTGCCAGCAGTTCCGAGCGGCAAGAGACCCAGTACTTC. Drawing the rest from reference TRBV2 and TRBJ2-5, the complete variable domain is EPEVTQTPSHQVTQMGQEVILRCVPISNHLYFYWYRQILGQKVEFLVSFYNNEISEKSEIFDDQFSVERPDGSNFTLKIRSTKLEDSAMYFCASSSERQETQYFGPGTRLLVL.

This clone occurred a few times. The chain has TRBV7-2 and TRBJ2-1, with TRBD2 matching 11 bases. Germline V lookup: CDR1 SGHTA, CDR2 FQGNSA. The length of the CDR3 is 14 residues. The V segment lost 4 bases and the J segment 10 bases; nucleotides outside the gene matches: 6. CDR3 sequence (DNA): TGTGCCAGCAGCTCAGGACTAGCGGGTAAGGAGCAGTTCTTC. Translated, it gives CASSSGLAGKEQFF.

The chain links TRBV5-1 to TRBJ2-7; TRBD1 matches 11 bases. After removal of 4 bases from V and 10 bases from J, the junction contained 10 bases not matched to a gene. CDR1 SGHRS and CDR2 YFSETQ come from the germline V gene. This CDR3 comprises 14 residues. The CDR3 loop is CASSLLGQGVDQYF. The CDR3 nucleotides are TGCGCCAGCAGCCTCCTGGGACAGGGGGTAGATCAGTACTTC. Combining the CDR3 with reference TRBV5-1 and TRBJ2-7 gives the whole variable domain KAGVTQTPRYLIKTRGQQVTLSCSPISGHRSVSWYQQTPGQGLQFLFEYFSETQRNKGNFPGRFSGRQFSNSRSEMNVSTLELGDSALYLCASSLLGQGVDQYFGPGTRLTVT.

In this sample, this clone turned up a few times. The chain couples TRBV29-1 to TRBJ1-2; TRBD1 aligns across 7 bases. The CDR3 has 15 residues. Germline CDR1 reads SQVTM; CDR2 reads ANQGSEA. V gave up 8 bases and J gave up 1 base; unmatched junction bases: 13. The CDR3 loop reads CSSTDGTADNYGYTF. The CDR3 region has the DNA TGCAGCTCAACAGACGGGACAGCCGATAACTATGGCTACACCTTC.

The CDR3 nucleotides read TGCGCCAGCAGCTTTAATACAGGGGGTGAAAAACTGTTTTTT. Its protein is CASSFNTGGEKLFF. This rearrangement joins TRBV5-1 to TRBJ1-4, with 8 bases identical to TRBD1. Losses at the gene ends were 2 bases for V and 7 bases for J; bases not matched to a gene: 4. Germline V lookup: CDR1 SGHRS, CDR2 YFSETQ. The CDR3 has 14 amino acids.

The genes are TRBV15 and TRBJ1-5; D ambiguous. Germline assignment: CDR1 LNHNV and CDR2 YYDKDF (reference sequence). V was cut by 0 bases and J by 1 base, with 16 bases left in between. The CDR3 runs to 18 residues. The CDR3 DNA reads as TGTGCCACCAGCAGAGATCCCGGAGGGTTGGCGAGCAATCAGCCCCAGCATTTT. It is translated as CATSRDPGGLASNQPQHF.

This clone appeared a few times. The CDR3 spells CASSEGLTGPGELFF. CDR3 sequence (DNA): TGTGCCAGCAGTGAAGGGTTAACAGGGCCCGGGGAGCTGTTTTTT. The gene calls are TRBV6-1 and TRBJ2-2; possible D gene TRBD1, 6 bases. Germline V CDR1 and CDR2: MNHNS, SASEGT. This CDR3 is built from 15 residues. V gave up 1 base and J gave up 6 bases, with 12 bases separating them.

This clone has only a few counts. CDR3: CASSPDRPLSGNTIYF. The DNA of the CDR3 is TGTGCCAGCTCCCCGGACAGGCCACTCTCTGGAAACACCATATATTTT. The rearrangement joins TRBV18 to TRBJ1-3; 7 bases align to TRBD1. Germline-derived CDR1 and CDR2 are KGHSH and LQKENI. Trimming at V came to 6 bases and at J to 0 bases, leaving 8 bases not matched to a gene. This CDR3 has 16 amino acids.

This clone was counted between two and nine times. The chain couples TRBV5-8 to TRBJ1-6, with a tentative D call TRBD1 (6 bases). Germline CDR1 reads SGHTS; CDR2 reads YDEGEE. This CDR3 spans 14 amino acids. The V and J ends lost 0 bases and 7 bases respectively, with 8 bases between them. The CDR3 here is CASSLEGQNSPLHF. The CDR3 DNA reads TGTGCCAGCAGCTTGGAAGGACAGAATTCACCCCTCCACTTT.

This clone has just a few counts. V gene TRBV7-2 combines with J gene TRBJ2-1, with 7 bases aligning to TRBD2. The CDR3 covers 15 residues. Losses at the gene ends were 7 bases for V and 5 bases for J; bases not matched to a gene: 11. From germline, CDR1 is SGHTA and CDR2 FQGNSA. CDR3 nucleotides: TGTGCCAGCACCCCTCGGTGGGGGGGTCACAATGAGCAGTTCTTC. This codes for CASTPRWGGHNEQFF.

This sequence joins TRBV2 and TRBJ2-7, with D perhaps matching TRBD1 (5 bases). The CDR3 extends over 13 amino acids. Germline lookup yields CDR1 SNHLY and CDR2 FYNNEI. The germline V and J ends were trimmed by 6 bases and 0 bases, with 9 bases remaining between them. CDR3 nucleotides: TGTGCCAGCAGGCAGGGCTCCTCCTACGAGCAGTACTTC. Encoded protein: CASRQGSSYEQYF.

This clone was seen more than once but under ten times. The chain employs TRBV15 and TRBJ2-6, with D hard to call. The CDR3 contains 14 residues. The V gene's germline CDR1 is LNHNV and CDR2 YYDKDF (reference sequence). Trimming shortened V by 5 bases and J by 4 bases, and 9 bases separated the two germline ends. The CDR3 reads CATSRALGANVLTF. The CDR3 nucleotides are TGTGCCACCAGCCGCGCTTTGGGGGCCAACGTCCTGACTTTC.

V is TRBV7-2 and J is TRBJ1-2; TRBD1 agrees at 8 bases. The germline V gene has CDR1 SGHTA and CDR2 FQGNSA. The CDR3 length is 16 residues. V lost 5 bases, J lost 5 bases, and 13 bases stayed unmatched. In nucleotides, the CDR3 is TGTGCCAGCAGCCCGCCAGGGGGCCCCTCCCTTTATGGCTACACCTTC. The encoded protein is CASSPPGGPSLYGYTF.

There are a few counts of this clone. The CDR3 sequence is CASSSGPGLAGREQFF. CDR3 DNA: TGTGCCAGCAGCTCGGGTCCGGGACTAGCGGGACGTGAGCAGTTCTTC. The V call is TRBV5-4, the J call TRBJ2-1; 13 nucleotides agree with TRBD2. Trimming took 3 bases from V and 9 from J; bases not matched to a gene: 9. The V gene's germline CDR1 is SGHNT and CDR2 YYREEE (reference sequence). The CDR3 is made up of 16 amino acids.